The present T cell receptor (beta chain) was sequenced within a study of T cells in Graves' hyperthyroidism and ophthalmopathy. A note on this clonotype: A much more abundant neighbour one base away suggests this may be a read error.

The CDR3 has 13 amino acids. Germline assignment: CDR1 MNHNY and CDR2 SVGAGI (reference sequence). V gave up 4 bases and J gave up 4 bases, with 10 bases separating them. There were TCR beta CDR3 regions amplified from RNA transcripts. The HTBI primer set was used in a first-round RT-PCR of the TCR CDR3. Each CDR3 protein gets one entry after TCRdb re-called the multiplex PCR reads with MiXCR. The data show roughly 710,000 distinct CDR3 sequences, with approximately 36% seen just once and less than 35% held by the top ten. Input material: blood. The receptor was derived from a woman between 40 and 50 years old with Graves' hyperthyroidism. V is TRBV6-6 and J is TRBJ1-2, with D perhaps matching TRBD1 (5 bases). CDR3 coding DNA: TGTGCCAGCAGTTTCCAGGGTATCTATGGCTACACCTTC. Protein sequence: CASSFQGIYGYTF.